The 29 T cell receptor beta chains given below trace back to one sample, sequenced in a study of blood T cell repertoires in COVID-19. The data were produced by immunoSEQ multiplex PCR, yet TCRdb's version contains in-frame clones alone and is incomplete. The sample includes about 480,000 clones, approximately 88% of them seen just once. The sample comprised peripheral blood. The source is a woman in her 50s with COVID-19, enrolled during active disease.

The J gene is TRBJ1-2, the V gene TRBV16; TRBD1 matches at 12 bases. The ends lost 0 bases at V and 3 bases at J; junction bases unmatched: 2. This CDR3 has 16 residues. Germline CDR1 KGHSY, CDR2 FQNENV. For the CDR3, the DNA is TGTGCCAGCAGCCAATCGGGACAGGGGGCTCACTATGGCTACACCTTC. Translating gives CASSQSGQGAHYGYTF.

The V gene is TRBV27, the J gene TRBJ2-2; possibly TRBD1 for D (5 bases). Germline V gives CDR1 MNHEY, CDR2 SMNVEV (reference sequence). The length of the CDR3 is 17 residues. V was cut by 6 bases and J by 5 bases, with 22 bases left in between. The CDR3 DNA follows: TGTGCCAGCAGCATCCTCGGGCGAAAGACAGAAACCGGGGAGCTGTTTTTT. Translating it yields CASSILGRKTETGELFF.

The chain couples TRBV3-1 (or the pseudogene TRBV3-2) to TRBJ1-2, with D perhaps matching TRBD1 (5 bases). V dropped 3 bases and J dropped 8 bases, with 13 bases sitting between them. Germline V gene sequence: CDR1 LGHDT, CDR2 YNNKEL (reference sequence). CDR3 size: 13 residues. For the CDR3, the DNA is TGTGCCAGCAGCCAGGAGCGGAGGGGCGGCTACACCTTC. Its translation: CASSQERRGGYTF.

The rearrangement joins TRBV19 to TRBJ1-2; TRBD1 matches 9 bases. Germline CDR1 reads LNHDA; CDR2 reads SQIVND (reference sequence). The length of the CDR3 is 15 residues. J lost 5 bases, V lost 9 bases, and 13 bases had no gene match. The CDR3 is CASDRGTTHPYGYTF. The CDR3 DNA is TGTGCCAGCGACAGGGGGACCACGCACCCTTATGGCTACACCTTC.

The genes are TRBV2 and TRBJ2-1; 12 bases map to TRBD2. J was trimmed by 0 bases and V by 6 bases; bases with no gene match: 9. The CDR3 is 18 amino acids. Looked up from germline, CDR1 is SNHLY and CDR2 is FYNNEI. The CDR3 DNA reads TGTGCCAGCAGCCGGACTAGCGGGGTTTCGAGCTCCTACAATGAGCAGTTCTTC. The encoded protein is CASSRTSGVSSSYNEQFF. The entire variable domain, with the rest obtained from reference TRBV2 and TRBJ2-1, is as follows: EPEVTQTPSHQVTQMGQEVILRCVPISNHLYFYWYRQILGQKVEFLVSFYNNEISEKSEIFDDQFSVERPDGSNFTLKIRSTKLEDSAMYFCASSRTSGVSSSYNEQFFGPGTRLTVL.

The chain uses TRBV24-1 and TRBJ1-1; D ambiguous. The germline V and J ends were trimmed by 1 base and 3 bases, with 17 bases remaining between them. Germline CDR1 and CDR2: KGHDR and SFDVKD. The CDR3 sequence is 17 residues long. In nucleotides, the CDR3 is TGTGCCACCAGTGATTTTCTCCTTTGGCTGATTCACACTGAAGCTTTCTTT. This translates into CATSDFLLWLIHTEAFF.

This clone was recorded once. J is TRBJ1-2 and V is TRBV9, with 10 bases lining up with TRBD1. Germline loops: CDR1 SGDLS, CDR2 YYNGEE. CDR3 size: 15 residues. V trimming: 1 base; J trimming: 8 bases; junction bases outside the gene matches: 8. CDR3 region: CASSVTGTGAGGYTF. DNA of the CDR3: TGTGCCAGCAGCGTAACCGGGACAGGGGCGGGCGGCTACACCTTC.

The chain recombines TRBV27 with TRBJ2-1; the match to TRBD2 covers 10 bases. The CDR3 sequence is 14 residues long. V was pared by 5 bases and J by 7 bases, with 5 bases of the junction left unmatched. In germline, CDR1 is MNHEY, CDR2 SMNVEV (reference sequence). The CDR3 bases are TGTGCCAGCAGTCCCTTAGCGGGGGGAAATGAGCAGTTCTTC. Amino acid sequence: CASSPLAGGNEQFF.

This clone was picked up one time. The rearrangement uses TRBV11-1 and TRBJ2-7, with D possibly matching TRBD1 (5 bases). Germline V gene lookup returns CDR1 SGHAT and CDR2 FQDESV (reference sequence). V lost 0 bases, J lost 0 bases, and 12 bases lay in between. The CDR3 is made up of 16 amino acids. DNA for the CDR3: TGTGCCAGCAGCTTAGCCGACGACAGTCGCTCCTACGAGCAGTACTTC. Amino acids: CASSLADDSRSYEQYF.

The rearrangement joins TRBV28 to TRBJ1-4; D is uncertain. V was clipped by 3 bases and J by 8 bases, with 7 bases between them. This CDR3 contains 12 residues. Germline values: CDR1 MDHEN, CDR2 SYDVKM. CDR3 in DNA: TGTGCCAGCAGTTTCGAGAAAGAAAAACTGTTTTTT. This codes for CASSFEKEKLFF.

J is TRBJ2-3 and V is TRBV9, with a weak D call TRBD2 (5 bases). V lost 4 bases and J lost 0, with 18 bases in between. The length of the CDR3 is 17 residues. Germline-derived CDR1 and CDR2 are SGDLS and YYNGEE. In DNA, the CDR3 is TGTGCCAGCAGCCCCCGGGGAGTTCCGACTAGCACAGATACGCAGTATTTT. Protein: CASSPRGVPTSTDTQYF.

The rearrangement links TRBV7-2 to TRBJ2-1; 7 positions agree with TRBD1. J gave up 1 base and V 1 base, and 4 bases lay outside the gene matches. From germline, CDR1 is SGHTA and CDR2 FQGNSA. The CDR3 runs to 16 residues. The CDR3 protein is CASSLVGGLSYNEQFF. The CDR3 nucleotides read TGTGCCAGCAGCTTAGTAGGGGGCCTATCCTACAATGAGCAGTTCTTC.

Here the CDR3 reads CASTNRRGNTEAFF. The CDR3 nucleotides read TGTGCCAGCACCAACCGACGCGGGAACACTGAAGCTTTCTTT. The chain combines TRBV21-1 with TRBJ1-1. TRBV21-1 is described as a pseudogene. The CDR3 is made up of 14 amino acids.

This clone was detected only a few times. This chain links TRBV9 with TRBJ1-6, with TRBD1 matching over 9 bases. Trimming removed 7 bases from V and 4 bases from J; junction bases left unmatched: 3. This CDR3 is built from 14 residues. CDR1 is SGDLS and CDR2 is YYNGEE in the germline V gene. The CDR3 bases are TGTGCCAGCGGGACAGGGACTTATAATTCACCCCTCCACTTT. This codes for CASGTGTYNSPLHF.

This clone was recorded once. The chain links TRBV18 to TRBJ2-7; TRBD2 might be the D (6 bases). CDR1 is KGHSH, CDR2 LQKENI, per germline. The V gene lost 5 bases and the J gene lost 1 base, with 15 bases spanning the gap. The CDR3 spans 15 residues. DNA of the CDR3: TGTGCCAGCTCAGTAGGGACTCCACCGTCCTACGAGCAGTACTTC. It is translated as CASSVGTPPSYEQYF.

The chain couples TRBV19 to TRBJ2-1, with TRBD1 identical over 7 bases. Germline CDR1 LNHDA, CDR2 SQIVND (reference sequence). There are 15 residues in the CDR3. J was trimmed by 0 bases and V by 3 bases; bases with no gene match: 2. The CDR3, as DNA: TGTGCCAGTAGTATTCGGACAGGCTCCTACAATGAGCAGTTCTTC. Amino acids: CASSIRTGSYNEQFF.

The CDR3 DNA follows: TGTGCCAGCAGTTACTCGACGGGGTATAGCAATCAGCCCCAGCATTTT. This gives the protein CASSYSTGYSNQPQHF. This rearrangement joins TRBV6-6 to TRBJ1-5; D ambiguous. CDR3 length: 16 amino acids. Looked up from germline, CDR1 is MNHNY and CDR2 is SVGAGI (reference sequence). Trimming pared 0 bases from V and 0 bases from J, leaving 9 bases between.

The chain couples TRBV7-3 to TRBJ2-1; weak D call: TRBD1 (6 bases). This CDR3 comprises 14 residues. Trimming left V 5 bases short and J 6 bases short, with 14 bases between. CDR1 is SGHTA, CDR2 FQGTGA, per germline. The CDR3 DNA is TGTGCCAGCAGCCCACACAGGGATGGCAATGAGCAGTTCTTC. Amino acids: CASSPHRDGNEQFF.

The chain couples TRBV2 to TRBJ1-1; D unclear. The CDR3 spans 13 residues. V lost 5 bases and J lost 5, with 12 bases in between. The germline CDR1 and CDR2 sequences are SNHLY and FYNNEI. CDR3 sequence reads: CASSIGERTEAFF. CDR3 nucleotide sequence: TGTGCCAGCAGTATCGGGGAGAGGACTGAAGCTTTCTTT.

This clone was seen a handful of times. V is TRBV30 and J is TRBJ1-3; D might be TRBD1 (6 bases). Trimming took off 0 bases at V and 5 bases at J, with 11 bases between the two ends. The CDR3 is made up of 14 amino acids. Per the germline V gene, CDR1 is GTSNPN and CDR2 is SVGIG (reference sequence). As DNA, the CDR3 is TGTGCCTGGAGTGTAGGACAGTCCCGAAACACCATATATTTT. Its translation is CAWSVGQSRNTIYF. Supplemented by reference TRBV30 and TRBJ1-3, the full variable domain reads SQTIHQWPATLVQPVGSPLSLECTVEGTSNPNLYWYRQAAGRGLQLLFYSVGIGQISSEVPQNLSASRPQDRQFILSSKKLLLSDSGFYLCAWSVGQSRNTIYFGEGSWLTVV.

This clone has a single count. V is TRBV27 and J is TRBJ2-3; 10 positions match TRBD2. The CDR3 is 15 residues long. Germline V gene lookup returns CDR1 MNHEY and CDR2 SMNVEV (reference sequence). Trimming removed 2 bases from V and 5 bases from J; junction bases left unmatched: 4. The CDR3 region has the DNA TGTGCCAGCAGTTTAGGGACTAGCGTAGGAGATACGCAGTATTTT. Translation: CASSLGTSVGDTQYF.

The chain couples TRBV28 to TRBJ2-5; TRBD2 aligns across 7 bases. V shed 5 bases, J shed 1 base, and the junction held 4 bases outside the gene matches. Germline V gene lookup returns CDR1 MDHEN and CDR2 SYDVKM. The CDR3 covers 14 residues. The CDR3 is CASSALATQETQYF. The CDR3 DNA sequence: TGTGCCAGCAGTGCACTAGCGACCCAAGAGACCCAGTACTTC. The variable domain in full, completed from reference TRBV28 and TRBJ2-5, reads DVKVTQSSRYLVKRTGEKVFLECVQDMDHENMFWYRQDPGLGLRLIYFSYDVKMKEKGDIPEGYSVSREKKERFSLILESASTNQTSMYLCASSALATQETQYFGPGTRLLVL.

This clone appeared a single time. This chain connects TRBV19 to TRBJ1-6; TRBD1 might be the D (5 bases). The CDR3 contains 14 residues. Germline CDR1 reads LNHDA; CDR2 reads SQIVND (reference sequence). Trimming took off 7 bases at V and 3 bases at J, with 10 bases between the two ends. The CDR3 nucleotides read TGTGCCAGTATGGGACTTCTCTATAATTCACCCCTCCACTTT. The encoded protein is CASMGLLYNSPLHF.

With regard to this clone: This specimen includes other DNA sequences encoding the same CDR3. V is TRBV6-5 and J is TRBJ1-3; D gene uncertain. Between the trimmed V and J ends, which lost 6 bases and 0 bases, there was a span of 3 bases. This CDR3 contains 12 residues. Germline V gene sequence: CDR1 MNHEY, CDR2 SVGAGI. In nucleotides, the CDR3 is TGTGCCAGCAGCCTCTCTGGAAACACCATATATTTT. Translation gives CASSLSGNTIYF.

The chain couples TRBV13 to TRBJ1-3; D is uncertain. Germline V gene lookup returns CDR1 PRHDT and CDR2 FYEKMQ (reference sequence). V shed 7 bases and J shed 0 bases, with 10 bases lying between them. This CDR3 is built from 14 residues. The CDR3 DNA reads as TGTGCCAGCAACCCCCCGAGCTCTGGAAACACCATATATTTT. Translation gives CASNPPSSGNTIYF.

CDR3 protein: CASSPWAGTFSEAFF. The CDR3 DNA follows: TGTGCCAGCAGCCCCTGGGCGGGGACGTTCTCTGAAGCTTTCTTT. This rearrangement joins TRBV5-5 to TRBJ1-1, with D perhaps matching TRBD1 (5 bases). CDR3 length equals 15 residues. Germline V gives CDR1 SGHKS, CDR2 YYEKEE (reference sequence). Trimming shortened V by 4 bases and J by 6 bases, and 19 bases separated the two germline ends. The variable domain in full, with the rest retrieved from reference TRBV5-5 and TRBJ1-1, is DAGVTQSPTHLIKTRGQQVTLRCSPISGHKSVSWYQQVLGQGPQFIFQYYEKEERGRGNFPDRFSARQFPNYSSELNVNALLLGDSALYLCASSPWAGTFSEAFFGQGTRLTVV.

The chain recombines TRBV27 with TRBJ2-6; tentatively, D is TRBD2 (5 bases). Germline V CDR1 and CDR2: MNHEY, SMNVEV (reference sequence). The CDR3 totals 17 residues. Deletions cut 0 bases from V and 5 bases from J, with 14 bases between. Here the CDR3 reads CASSLSSGGAWANVLTF. CDR3 bases: TGTGCCAGCAGTTTATCTTCAGGAGGCGCCTGGGCCAACGTCCTGACTTTC.

V and J are TRBV4-1 and TRBJ1-2; 10 bases match TRBD1. Germline V gene sequence: CDR1 MGHRA, CDR2 YSYEKL. After removal of 1 base from V and 7 bases from J, the junction contained 3 bases not matched to a gene. CDR3 length equals 14 residues. The CDR3 region has the DNA TGCGCCAGCAGCCAAGGACAGGGGGCAGGTGGCTACACCTTC. This translates into CASSQGQGAGGYTF.

The CDR3 protein is CASSRSGGLGYNEQFF. DNA of the CDR3: TGTGCCAGTAGTAGGAGCGGGGGACTAGGATACAATGAGCAGTTCTTC. This sequence joins TRBV19 and TRBJ2-1, with 8 bases that match TRBD2. V dropped 4 bases and J dropped 4; count of bases not matched to a gene: 9. This CDR3 is built from 16 residues. The germline V gene has CDR1 LNHDA and CDR2 SQIVND (reference sequence).